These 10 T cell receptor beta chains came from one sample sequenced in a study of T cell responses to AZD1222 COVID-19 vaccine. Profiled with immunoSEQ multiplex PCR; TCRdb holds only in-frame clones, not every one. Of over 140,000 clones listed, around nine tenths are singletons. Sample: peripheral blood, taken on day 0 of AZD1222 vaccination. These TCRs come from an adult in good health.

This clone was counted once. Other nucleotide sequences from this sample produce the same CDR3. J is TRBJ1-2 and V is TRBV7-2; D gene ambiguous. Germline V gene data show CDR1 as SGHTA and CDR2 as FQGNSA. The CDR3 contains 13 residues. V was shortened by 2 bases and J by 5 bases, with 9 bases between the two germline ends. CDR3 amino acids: CASSLTGGYGYTF. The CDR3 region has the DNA TGTGCCAGCAGCTTAACCGGAGGGTATGGCTACACCTTC.

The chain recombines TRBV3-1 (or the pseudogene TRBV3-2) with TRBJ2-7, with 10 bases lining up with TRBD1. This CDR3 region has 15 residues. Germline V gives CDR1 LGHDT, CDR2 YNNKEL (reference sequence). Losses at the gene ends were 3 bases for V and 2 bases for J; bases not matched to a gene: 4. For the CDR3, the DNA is TGTGCCAGCAGCCACGACAGGGGGCTTACCTACGAGCAGTACTTC. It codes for CASSHDRGLTYEQYF.

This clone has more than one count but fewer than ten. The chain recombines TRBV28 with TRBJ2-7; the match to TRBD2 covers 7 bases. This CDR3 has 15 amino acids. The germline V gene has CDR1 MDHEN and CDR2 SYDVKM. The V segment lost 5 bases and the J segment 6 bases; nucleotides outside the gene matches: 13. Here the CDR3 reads CASSGEGPELGEQYF. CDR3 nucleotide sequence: TGTGCCAGCAGTGGGGAGGGACCGGAATTGGGCGAGCAGTACTTC.

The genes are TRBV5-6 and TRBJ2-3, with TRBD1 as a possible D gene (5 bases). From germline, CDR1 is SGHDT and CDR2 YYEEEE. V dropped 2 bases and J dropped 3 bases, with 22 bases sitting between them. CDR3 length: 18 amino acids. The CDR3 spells CASSLGQGLIGWTDTQYF. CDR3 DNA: TGTGCCAGCAGCTTAGGGCAGGGTTTAATCGGATGGACAGATACGCAGTATTTT.

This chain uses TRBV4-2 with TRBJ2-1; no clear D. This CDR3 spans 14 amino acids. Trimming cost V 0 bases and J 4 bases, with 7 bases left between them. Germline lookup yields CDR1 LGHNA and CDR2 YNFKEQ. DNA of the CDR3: TGTGCCAGCAGCCAAGAGAAATTTTACAATGAGCAGTTCTTC. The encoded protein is CASSQEKFYNEQFF.

CDR3 nucleotides: TGTGCCAGCTCCCCCAGTCGACAGGTCTCTGGAAACACCATATATTTT. It codes for CASSPSRQVSGNTIYF. This sequence joins TRBV18 and TRBJ1-3, with D possibly TRBD1 on 6 matching bases. Germline-derived CDR1 and CDR2 are KGHSH and LQKENI. CDR3 length: 16 amino acids. The V and J ends lost 6 bases and 0 bases respectively, with 15 bases between them.

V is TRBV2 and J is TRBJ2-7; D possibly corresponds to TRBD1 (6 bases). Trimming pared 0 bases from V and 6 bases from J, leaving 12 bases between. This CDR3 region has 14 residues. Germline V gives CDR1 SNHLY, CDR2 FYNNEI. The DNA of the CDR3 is TGTGCCAGCAGTGAAGCGAGGGGGATTGGCGAGCAGTACTTC. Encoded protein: CASSEARGIGEQYF.

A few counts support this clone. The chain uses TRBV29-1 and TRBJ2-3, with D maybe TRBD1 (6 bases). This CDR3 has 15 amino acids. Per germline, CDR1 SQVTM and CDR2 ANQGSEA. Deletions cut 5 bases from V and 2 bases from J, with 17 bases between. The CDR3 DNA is TGCAGCGTTATGACAGGCCTTACAGACACAGATACGCAGTATTTT. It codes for CSVMTGLTDTDTQYF.

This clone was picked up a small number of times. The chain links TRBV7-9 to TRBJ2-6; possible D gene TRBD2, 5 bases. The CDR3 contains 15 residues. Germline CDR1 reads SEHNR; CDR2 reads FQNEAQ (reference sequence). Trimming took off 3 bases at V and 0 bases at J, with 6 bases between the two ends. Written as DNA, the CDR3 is TGTGCCAGCAGCTTGAGGGTCTCTGGGGCCAACGTCCTGACTTTC. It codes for CASSLRVSGANVLTF.

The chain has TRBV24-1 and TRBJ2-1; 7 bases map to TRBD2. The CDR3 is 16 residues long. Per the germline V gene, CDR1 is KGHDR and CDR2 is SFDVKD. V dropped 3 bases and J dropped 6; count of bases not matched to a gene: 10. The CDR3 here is CATSDPRGRGSNEQFF. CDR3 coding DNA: TGTGCCACCAGTGATCCCCGGGGGAGGGGCTCCAATGAGCAGTTCTTC.